One sample yielded the 32 T cell receptor beta chains listed below, sequenced in a study of CD8+CD57+ T cells in acquired aplastic anemia. Both TCR beta VDJ combination and CDR3 sequence profiling were carried out. Genomic DNA was the template for this profiling. MiXCR was run by TCRdb on the reads, yielding one entry per CDR3 protein. Found here are about 160,000 distinct CDR3 sequences, 40% to 60% of them singletons; the top ten hold roughly 30%. An expansion of CD8+CD57+ cells by flow cytometry had been shown in patients chosen for sequencing. Sequenced input: sorted CD4+, CD8+, or CD8+CD57+ T cells (not recorded which) from PBMCs. These TCRs come from a human donor with aplastic anemia.

This clonotype showed up just once. This sequence joins TRBV24-1 and TRBJ2-5; tentatively, D is TRBD1 (6 bases). V lost 9 bases, J lost 2 bases, and 9 bases lay in between. This CDR3 region has 12 residues. Germline CDR1 reads KGHDR; CDR2 reads SFDVKD. CDR3 nucleotide sequence: TGTGCCACCGGACAGAATCAAGAGACCCAGTACTTC. This translates into CATGQNQETQYF.

Of note for this clonotype: This clone may be a read error of a much larger clone one base away. The genes are TRBV4-1 and TRBJ1-1; TRBD1 matches at 7 bases. The CDR3 is made up of 16 amino acids. Germline assignment: CDR1 MGHRA and CDR2 YSYEKL. CDR3 region: CAGSQVYGTVNTEAFF. The CDR3 nucleotides read TGCGCCGGCAGCCAAGTCTACGGGACAGTGAACACTGAAGCTTTCTTT.

This clonotype has only one observation. One junction end disagrees with the germline gene, perhaps due to a read error. The gene calls are TRBV10-2 and TRBJ2-7; TRBD2 might be the D (6 bases). Germline CDR1 reads WSHSY; CDR2 reads SAAADI. CDR3 length equals 10 residues. As DNA, the CDR3 is TGCGCCAGCAGTACGGGACTGGAAGCCTTC. It encodes CASSTGLEAF.

The CDR3 sequence: CASSLPYNEQFF. The CDR3, as DNA: TGTGCCAGCAGTCTCCCATACAATGAGCAGTTCTTC. The V and J genes are TRBV12-3 or TRBV12-4 and TRBJ2-1, with D uncertain. This CDR3 is built from 12 residues. The ends were cut back, 5 bases at V and 4 bases at J, with 6 bases in the middle.

This clonotype was counted many times. The rearrangement links TRBV9 to TRBJ1-2; D is possibly TRBD1 (5 bases). Trimming cost V 3 bases and J 1 base, with 13 bases left between them. The V gene's germline CDR1 is SGDLS and CDR2 YYNGEE. The CDR3 runs to 15 residues. The CDR3 nucleotides read TGTGCCAGCAGCGCACCGGGACTGGTTAACTATGGCTACACCTTC. Translation: CASSAPGLVNYGYTF.

The chain combines TRBV5-5 with TRBJ2-1; D is possibly TRBD2 (6 bases). CDR3 length: 14 amino acids. With 4 bases removed from V and 9 bases from J, the gap between germline ends came to 17 bases. Germline CDR1 SGHKS, CDR2 YYEKEE (reference sequence). CDR3 coding DNA: TGTGCCAGCAGCATGGGTGGAGGGTCCGTTGAGCAGTTCTTC. It translates to CASSMGGGSVEQFF. Looking up the rest from reference TRBV5-5 and TRBJ2-1 gives the full variable domain: DAGVTQSPTHLIKTRGQQVTLRCSPISGHKSVSWYQQVLGQGPQFIFQYYEKEERGRGNFPDRFSARQFPNYSSELNVNALLLGDSALYLCASSMGGGSVEQFFGPGTRLTVL.

On this clonotype itself: Possible read error: a much larger clone is one base away. The gene calls are TRBV6-6 and TRBJ1-1; maybe TRBD1 (5 bases). This CDR3 spans 15 amino acids. The germline V gene encodes CDR1 MNHNY and CDR2 SVGAGI (reference sequence). Here the CDR3 DNA reads TGTGCCGGCAGGGCGCGGGCGGTTATCAACACTGAAGCTTTCTTT. Translating it yields CAGRARAVINTEAFF.

The chain uses TRBV19 and TRBJ2-5, with 9 bases aligning to TRBD2. The CDR3 is 14 amino acids. With V trimmed by 9 bases and J by 5 bases, 10 bases remained unmatched. Per the germline V gene, CDR1 is LNHDA and CDR2 is SQIVND (reference sequence). The CDR3 DNA follows: TGTGCCAGCAGTCGCGGGGGGGCTGGGGAGACCCAGTACTTC. Translated: CASSRGGAGETQYF. Complete variable domain (other parts from reference TRBV19 and TRBJ2-5): DGGITQSPKYLFRKEGQNVTLSCEQNLNHDAMYWYRQDPGQGLRLIYYSQIVNDFQKGDIAEGYSVSREKKESFPLTVTSAQKNPTAFYLCASSRGGAGETQYFGPGTRLLVL.

This clonotype has a count of ten or more. The chain recombines TRBV7-2 with TRBJ1-5; D is ambiguous. The V end was cut by 1 base, the J end by 6 bases, with 13 bases between. This CDR3 contains 15 residues. The germline V gene encodes CDR1 SGHTA and CDR2 FQGNSA. As DNA, the CDR3 is TGTGCCAGCAGCTTAGAGAGATGGGGTCTTCAGCCCCAGCATTTT. Its protein product is CASSLERWGLQPQHF.

The V gene is TRBV6-5, the J gene TRBJ2-7; D is perhaps TRBD2 (6 bases). CDR3 length: 17 residues. V dropped 2 bases and J dropped 5 bases, with 22 bases sitting between them. CDR1 and CDR2 (germline): MNHEY, SVGAGI. In nucleotides, the CDR3 is TGTGCCAGCAGTTACAGGGGTCGACTAGGGCAAGGCCACGAGCAGTACTTC. It specifies CASSYRGRLGQGHEQYF.

The chain has TRBV5-1 and TRBJ1-2, with D possibly TRBD1 on 5 matching bases. The CDR3 extends over 16 amino acids. The germline CDR1 and CDR2 sequences are SGHRS and YFSETQ. V was pared by 1 base and J by 0 bases, with 13 bases between. The CDR3 coding sequence is TGCGCCAGCAGCTTGTCCAGACCGACAGCTAACTATGGCTACACCTTC. Protein: CASSLSRPTANYGYTF.

The rearrangement uses TRBV7-6 and TRBJ1-1; 7 positions agree with TRBD1. J lost 1 base, V lost 5 bases, and 10 bases had no gene match. This CDR3 contains 16 residues. Looked up from germline, CDR1 is SGHVS and CDR2 is FNYEAQ. CDR3 in amino acids: CASSLQEDRANTEAFF. The CDR3 DNA reads TGTGCCAGCAGCCTACAGGAAGACAGGGCGAACACTGAAGCTTTCTTT.

This rearrangement joins TRBV5-1 to TRBJ2-3; possible D gene TRBD2, 6 bases. CDR3 length: 16 amino acids. In germline, CDR1 is SGHRS, CDR2 YFSETQ. V was trimmed by 1 base and J by 0 bases, leaving 12 bases between them. For the CDR3, the DNA is TGCGCCAGCAGCTTGTATGGCGGGGCTAGCACAGATACGCAGTATTTT. Translating gives CASSLYGGASTDTQYF.

This clonotype was found many times. The V call is TRBV25-1, the J call TRBJ1-5; TRBD1 matches 8 bases. J was trimmed by 7 bases and V by 1 base; bases with no gene match: 9. The CDR3 loop spans 16 amino acids. Germline CDR1 is MGHDK and CDR2 is SYGVNS. The CDR3 DNA sequence: TGTGCCAGCAGTGAATGGGAGACAGGGGCCGGGCAGCCCCAGCATTTT. As protein: CASSEWETGAGQPQHF.

This clonotype was counted at least ten times. This chain connects TRBV6-1 to TRBJ1-1, with D tentatively TRBD1 (5 bases). The CDR3 loop spans 15 amino acids. CDR1 is MNHNS, CDR2 SASEGT, per germline. V lost 6 bases to trimming and J lost 0 bases, with 14 bases between them. In DNA, the CDR3 is TGTGCCAGCAGCCCTCACAGGTCTATGAACACTGAAGCTTTCTTT. Amino acids: CASSPHRSMNTEAFF.

This clonotype was seen many times. The germline gene is not matched at one end of the junction; a read error may be the cause. The CDR3: CASSTTGSGANVLTF. In DNA, the CDR3 is TGTGCCAGCAGTACAACAGGCTCTGGGGCCAACGTCCTGACTTTC. This chain joins TRBV19 and TRBJ2-6; possibly TRBD1 for D (5 bases). CDR3 length: 15 amino acids. Germline assignment: CDR1 LNHDA and CDR2 SQIVND (reference sequence).

This clonotype appeared many times. The gene calls are TRBV4-2 and TRBJ1-2; 12 nucleotides match TRBD1. The CDR3 extends over 16 amino acids. Germline V gene data show CDR1 as LGHNA and CDR2 as YNFKEQ. V dropped 4 bases and J dropped 8; count of bases not matched to a gene: 11. In DNA, the CDR3 is TGTGCCAGCAGCCCGACCTCGGGACAGGGGGCAGAGGGCTACACCTTC. This gives the protein CASSPTSGQGAEGYTF.

The chain recombines TRBV28 with TRBJ1-2; D call uncertain. There are 12 residues in the CDR3. V was clipped by 3 bases and J by 6 bases, with 8 bases between them. Germline CDR1 is MDHEN and CDR2 is SYDVKM. CDR3 nucleotide sequence: TGTGCCAGCAGTTTGGTCGCGGATGGCTACACCTTC. As protein: CASSLVADGYTF.

In this sample, this clonotype turned up a few times. The rearrangement links TRBV7-9 to TRBJ2-1, with D unclear. The CDR3 has 13 residues. The germline V gene encodes CDR1 SEHNR and CDR2 FQNEAQ (reference sequence). V gave up 1 base and J gave up 5 bases, with 6 bases separating them. CDR3 protein: CASSLGPNNEQFF. CDR3 DNA sequence: TGTGCCAGCAGCTTAGGCCCGAACAATGAGCAGTTCTTC.

This clonotype was counted many times. The chain carries TRBV7-6 and TRBJ2-7; D is uncertain. Trimming cost V 0 bases and J 2 bases, with 11 bases left between them. Germline lookup yields CDR1 SGHVS and CDR2 FNYEAQ. The CDR3 is 15 residues long. The CDR3 sequence: CASSLAPSETYEQYF. CDR3 nucleotide sequence: TGTGCCAGCAGCTTAGCCCCTTCCGAAACCTACGAGCAGTACTTC.

This clonotype appeared many times. The V gene is TRBV9, the J gene TRBJ2-7; the D is unclear. The V gene's germline CDR1 is SGDLS and CDR2 YYNGEE. V was cut by 0 bases and J by 6 bases, with 10 bases left in between. The CDR3 spans 13 residues. The CDR3 loop reads CASSVDDTLEQYF. The DNA for the CDR3 is TGTGCCAGCAGCGTAGATGACACCCTCGAGCAGTACTTC.

This clonotype has at least ten counts. The chain employs TRBV7-9 and TRBJ1-2, with D perhaps TRBD1 (5 bases). Per the germline V gene, CDR1 is SEHNR and CDR2 is FQNEAQ (reference sequence). The CDR3 length is 15 residues. Trimming removed 5 bases at V and 0 bases at J, with 13 bases between. CDR3 nucleotide sequence: TGTGCCAGCAGCCCGTCGACAGAACCTAACTATGGCTACACCTTC. It yields the protein CASSPSTEPNYGYTF.

This clonotype was detected ten times or more. The genes are TRBV9 and TRBJ1-3; possibly TRBD1 for D (5 bases). V dropped 7 bases and J dropped 6 bases, with 14 bases sitting between them. The V gene's germline CDR1 is SGDLS and CDR2 YYNGEE. The CDR3 spans 13 residues. CDR3 DNA sequence: TGTGCCAGCGCGGGACCGACGGAAAACACCATATATTTT. It encodes CASAGPTENTIYF.

The chain couples TRBV20-1 to TRBJ2-3, with unresolved D. This CDR3 region has 14 residues. Trimming stripped 3 bases from V and 0 bases from J, with 10 bases between. CDR1 is DFQATT, CDR2 SNEGSKA, per germline (reference sequence). CDR3 bases: TGCAGTGCTAGTGTGGCTACTAGCACAGATACGCAGTATTTT. Translated, it gives CSASVATSTDTQYF.

A note on this clonotype: A clone one base away is much larger, so this may be a read error. The CDR3 does not close with the conserved phenylalanine or tryptophan, likely indicating a read error. This chain links TRBV2 with TRBJ2-5; D gene ambiguous. Germline CDR1 and CDR2: SNHLY and FYNNEI. Trimming took off 5 bases at V and 3 bases at J, with 10 bases between the two ends. The CDR3 is 13 amino acids. The CDR3 spells CASSLSQEETQYS. As DNA, the CDR3 is TGTGCCAGCAGTTTAAGCCAGGAAGAGACCCAGTACTCC.

This chain links TRBV28 with TRBJ2-7, with 9 bases identical to TRBD1. This CDR3 has 16 amino acids. The germline V gene encodes CDR1 MDHEN and CDR2 SYDVKM. Unmatched junction bases numbered 11, after V lost 6 bases and J lost 2 bases. In DNA, the CDR3 is TGTGCCAGCAGATCTCCCCAGGGGACAGGGACCTACGAGCAGTACTTC. It codes for CASRSPQGTGTYEQYF.

The V call is TRBV2, the J call TRBJ1-1; no clear D. CDR1 and CDR2 (germline): SNHLY, FYNNEI. Trimming removed 3 bases from V and 6 bases from J, with 5 bases in between. This CDR3 contains 11 residues. The CDR3 DNA follows: TGTGCCAGCAGTGAGGCAGCTGAAGCTTTCTTT. Encoded protein: CASSEAAEAFF.

This clonotype was seen a few times. This may come from a read error, since a much larger clone is one base off. V gene TRBV7-9 combines with J gene TRBJ2-2, with D maybe TRBD2 (5 bases). This CDR3 is built from 14 residues. CDR1 is SEHNR, CDR2 FQNEAQ, per germline (reference sequence). In nucleotides, the CDR3 is TGTACCAGCAGCCTTACTAGTTTCGCCGGGGAGCTGTTTTTT. This encodes CTSSLTSFAGELFF.

This clonotype was counted only a few times. The J gene is TRBJ2-3, the V gene TRBV2; tentative D call: TRBD1 (5 bases). This CDR3 has 15 residues. Germline V gives CDR1 SNHLY, CDR2 FYNNEI. V lost 6 bases, J lost 0 bases, and 13 bases lay in between. The CDR3 nucleotides are TGTGCCAGCAGGCAACAGGCGACTAGCACAGATACGCAGTATTTT. Encoded protein: CASRQQATSTDTQYF.

This chain uses TRBV19 with TRBJ2-7; D gene unclear. Germline V gene sequence: CDR1 LNHDA, CDR2 SQIVND (reference sequence). Between the trimmed V and J ends, which lost 1 base and 3 bases, there was a span of 7 bases. The CDR3 has 13 residues. CDR3 DNA: TGTGCCAGTAGTATAGCGGTCAACTACGAGCAGTACTTC. This encodes CASSIAVNYEQYF.

This clonotype was observed at least ten times. The chain has TRBV29-1 and TRBJ1-1, with D perhaps TRBD1 (5 bases). The V end was cut by 5 bases, the J end by 8 bases, with 21 bases between. This CDR3 contains 14 residues. Germline loops: CDR1 SQVTM, CDR2 ANQGSEA. The CDR3 is CSVPPPWPGPEAFF. Written as DNA, the CDR3 is TGCAGCGTTCCACCGCCTTGGCCGGGACCCGAAGCTTTCTTT.

The chain has TRBV19 and TRBJ1-5; D perhaps matches TRBD1 (6 bases). Germline V CDR1 and CDR2: LNHDA, SQIVND (reference sequence). Trimming cost V 7 bases and J 3 bases, with 19 bases left between them. The CDR3 has 16 amino acids. This chain's CDR3 is CASNGGHKAPNQPQHF. DNA for the CDR3: TGTGCCAGTAATGGGGGACACAAGGCGCCCAATCAGCCCCAGCATTTT.